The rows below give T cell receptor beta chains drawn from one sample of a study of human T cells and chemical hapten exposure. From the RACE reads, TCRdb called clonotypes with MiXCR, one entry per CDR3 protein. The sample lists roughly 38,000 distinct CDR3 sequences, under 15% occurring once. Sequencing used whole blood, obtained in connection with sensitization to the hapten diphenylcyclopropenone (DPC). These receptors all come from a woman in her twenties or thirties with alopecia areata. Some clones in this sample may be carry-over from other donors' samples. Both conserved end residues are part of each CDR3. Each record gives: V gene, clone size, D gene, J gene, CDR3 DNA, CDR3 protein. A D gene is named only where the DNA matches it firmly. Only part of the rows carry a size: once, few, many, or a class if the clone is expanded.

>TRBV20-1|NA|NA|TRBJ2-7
TGCAGTGCTGGGGGTACCCGAGGCTACGAGCAGTACTTC
CSAGGTRGYEQYF
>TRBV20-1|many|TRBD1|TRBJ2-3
TGCAGTGCTAGTGATTTCGGCAGGGGGCTGACAGATACGCAGTATTTT
CSASDFGRGLTDTQYF
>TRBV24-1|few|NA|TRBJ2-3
TGTGCCACCAGTGTTCAGGGCAGGGGCACAGATACGCAGTATTTT
CATSVQGRGTDTQYF
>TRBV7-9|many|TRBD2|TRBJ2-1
TGTGCCAGCACCACCAGTGGGAGGGCCAGGGATGAGCAGTTCTTC
CASTTSGRARDEQFF
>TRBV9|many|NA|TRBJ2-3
TGTGCCAGCAGCGTGAGGGCCTCCTTAACAGATACGCAGTATTTT
CASSVRASLTDTQYF
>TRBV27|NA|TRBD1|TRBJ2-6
TGTGCCAGCAGTCTGAGACAGGGGGCCGGGGCCAACGTCCTGACTTTC
CASSLRQGAGANVLTF
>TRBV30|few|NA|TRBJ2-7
TGTGCCTGGACGTCGGCTAGCTTCCACGAGCAGTACTTC
CAWTSASFHEQYF
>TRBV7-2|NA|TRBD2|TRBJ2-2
TGTGCCAGCAGCAGACTAGCGGCTAACACCGGGGAGCTGTTTTTT
CASSRLAANTGELFF
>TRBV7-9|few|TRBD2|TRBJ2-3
TGTGCCAGCAGCCCCCGCCCGGGACTAGCGGCCCTCGGGGCAGATACGCAGTATTTT
CASSPRPGLAALGADTQYF
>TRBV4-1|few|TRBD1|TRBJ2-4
TGCGCCAGCAGCCCCCAGGACAGGGATTTTAAAAGTGGGGACATTCAGTACTTC
CASSPQDRDFKSGDIQYF
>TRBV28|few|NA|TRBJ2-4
TGTGCCAGCAGTTTTACCCTACTTCTAGCCAAAAACATTCAGTACTTC
CASSFTLLLAKNIQYF
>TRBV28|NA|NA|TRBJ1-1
TGTGCCAGCAATGGAGGATCGAACACTGAAGCTTTCTTT
CASNGGSNTEAFF
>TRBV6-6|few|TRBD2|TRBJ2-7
TGTGCCAGCAGTTACTCCCAACTAGCGGACCCAACCTACGAGCAGTACTTC
CASSYSQLADPTYEQYF
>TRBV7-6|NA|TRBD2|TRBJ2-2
TGTGCCAGCAGCACCCCGGGGGGCGGGGAGCTGTTTTTT
CASSTPGGGELFF
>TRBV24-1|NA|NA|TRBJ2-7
TGTGCCACCAGTGCTCCAACCGGGACCGGGATCTTCGAGCAGTACTTC
CATSAPTGTGIFEQYF
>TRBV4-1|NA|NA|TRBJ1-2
TGCGCCAGCAGCCAAGGGGGGCGCGGCTATGGCTACACCTTC
CASSQGGRGYGYTF
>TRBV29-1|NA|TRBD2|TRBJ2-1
TGCAGCGTTGGCGCGGGGGGATACGCCTACAATGAGCAGTTCTTC
CSVGAGGYAYNEQFF
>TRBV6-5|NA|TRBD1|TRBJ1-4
TGTGCCAGCAGTTCCGGACAGGGTGGAGAAAAACTGTTTTTT
CASSSGQGGEKLFF
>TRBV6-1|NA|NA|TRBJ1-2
TGTGCCAGCAGGATGGAGGGGACCTATGGCTACACCTTC
CASRMEGTYGYTF
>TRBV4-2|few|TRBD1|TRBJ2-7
TGTGCCAGCAGCCAGTCGGGACAGGACTACGAGCAGTACTTC
CASSQSGQDYEQYF
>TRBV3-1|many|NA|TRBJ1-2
TGTGCCAGCAGCCAAGGAATGCGGCACGGGACATACTACACCTTC
CASSQGMRHGTYYTF
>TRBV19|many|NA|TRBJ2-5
TGTGCCAGTAGTATTGGGGTATTGGAGCTAGGGGAGACCCAGTACTTC
CASSIGVLELGETQYF
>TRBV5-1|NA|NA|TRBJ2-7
TGCGCCAGCAGCTTGGACTACTACGAGCAGTACTTC
CASSLDYYEQYF
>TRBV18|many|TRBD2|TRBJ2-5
TGTGCCAGCTCAGCTACTAGCGGGGATCAAGAGACCCAGTACTTC
CASSATSGDQETQYF
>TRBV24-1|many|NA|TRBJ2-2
TGTGCCACCAGTAGCCCCGAGGGGGGGTATACCGGGGAGCTGTTTTTT
CATSSPEGGYTGELFF
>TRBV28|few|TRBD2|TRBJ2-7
TGTGCCAGCAGTTCCTCCGGGACTATATACGAGCAGTACTTC
CASSSSGTIYEQYF
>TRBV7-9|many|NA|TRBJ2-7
TGTGCCAGCAGCTTTGGCTCCGGGGGCGAGCAGTACTTC
CASSFGSGGEQYF
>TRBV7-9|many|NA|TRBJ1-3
TGTGCCAGCAGCTTAGTTGGCGGAGGAAACACCATATATTTT
CASSLVGGGNTIYF
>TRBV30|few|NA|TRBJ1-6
TGTGCCTGGAGTGTAGACACCCTCTCACCCCTCCACTTT
CAWSVDTLSPLHF
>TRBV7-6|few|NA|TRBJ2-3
TGTGCCAGCAGCTTTTCACCCCGGGTCCACACAGATACGCAGTATTTT
CASSFSPRVHTDTQYF
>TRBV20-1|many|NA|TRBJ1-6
TGCAGTGCTAGTGACACGTCAGATTCACCCCTCCACTTT
CSASDTSDSPLHF
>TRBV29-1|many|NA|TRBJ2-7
TGCAGCGTCGGTTGGACAGTCTACGAGCAGTACTTC
CSVGWTVYEQYF
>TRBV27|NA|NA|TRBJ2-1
TGTGCCAGCAGTTTTTCCTCGCCCGGGACTGGTCCCAATGAGCAGTTCTTC
CASSFSSPGTGPNEQFF
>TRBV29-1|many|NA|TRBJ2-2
TGCAGCCTAACGGGACTCATCACCGGGGAGCTGTTTTTT
CSLTGLITGELFF
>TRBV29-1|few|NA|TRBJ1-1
TGCAGCGCTACGGGGAACACTGAAGCTTTCTTT
CSATGNTEAFF
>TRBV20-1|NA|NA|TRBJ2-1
TGCAGTGCTAGAGACGGCGAGGAGTTCTTC
CSARDGEEFF
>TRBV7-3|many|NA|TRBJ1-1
TGTGCCAGCAGCTTCGACATGAACACTGAAGCTTTCTTT
CASSFDMNTEAFF
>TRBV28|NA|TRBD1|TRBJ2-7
TGTGCCAGCAGTTCCGGGACAGGGACATACGAGCAGTACTTC
CASSSGTGTYEQYF
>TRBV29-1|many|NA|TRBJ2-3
TGCAGCATTGAGCGGGCCTCAGATACGCAGTATTTT
CSIERASDTQYF
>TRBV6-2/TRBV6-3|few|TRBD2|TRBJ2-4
TGTGCCAGCTTCGAGCCGGGGGGCAAAAACATTCAGTACTTC
CASFEPGGKNIQYF
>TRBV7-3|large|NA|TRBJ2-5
TGTGCCAGCAGGTCGGACTCAGCGAGCCAAGAGACCCAGTACTTC
CASRSDSASQETQYF
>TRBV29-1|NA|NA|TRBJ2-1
TGCAGCGTTGGGGGGACTGAGCAGTTCTTC
CSVGGTEQFF
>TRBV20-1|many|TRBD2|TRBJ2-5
TGCAGTGCTAGAAATAGCGGGAGGGCCGGAGAGACCCAGTACTTC
CSARNSGRAGETQYF
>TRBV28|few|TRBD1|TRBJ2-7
TGTGCCATCTCCCGGGACAGCTACGAGCAGTACTTC
CAISRDSYEQYF
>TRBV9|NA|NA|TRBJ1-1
TGTGCCAGCAGCTTACAGGGCTCGGTAGGCACTGAAGCTTTCTTT
CASSLQGSVGTEAFF
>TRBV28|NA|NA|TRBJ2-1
TGTGCCAGCAAAGACTCCGATGAGCAGTTCTTC
CASKDSDEQFF
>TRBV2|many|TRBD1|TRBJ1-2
TGTGCCAGCAGTCCAGAGACAGGGCGAGGCTACACCTTC
CASSPETGRGYTF
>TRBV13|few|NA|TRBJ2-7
TGTGCCAGCAGCTTAGGAACTGGGGGGAGCTCCTACGAGCAGTACTTC
CASSLGTGGSSYEQYF
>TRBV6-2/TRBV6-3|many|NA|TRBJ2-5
TGTGCCAGCAGTTACTTGAATCGTCGGGTAGAGACCCAGTACTTC
CASSYLNRRVETQYF
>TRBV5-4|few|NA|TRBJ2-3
TGTGCCAGCAGCAGAGCCGCCCGAGATACGCAGTATTTT
CASSRAARDTQYF
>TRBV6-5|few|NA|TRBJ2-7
TGTGCCAGCAGTCACCCCCCAGCGGGCTACGAGCAGTACTTC
CASSHPPAGYEQYF
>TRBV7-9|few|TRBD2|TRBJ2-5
TGTGCCAGCAGCTATCCCAAGGTAGCGGGGGAGGAGACCCAGTACTTC
CASSYPKVAGEETQYF